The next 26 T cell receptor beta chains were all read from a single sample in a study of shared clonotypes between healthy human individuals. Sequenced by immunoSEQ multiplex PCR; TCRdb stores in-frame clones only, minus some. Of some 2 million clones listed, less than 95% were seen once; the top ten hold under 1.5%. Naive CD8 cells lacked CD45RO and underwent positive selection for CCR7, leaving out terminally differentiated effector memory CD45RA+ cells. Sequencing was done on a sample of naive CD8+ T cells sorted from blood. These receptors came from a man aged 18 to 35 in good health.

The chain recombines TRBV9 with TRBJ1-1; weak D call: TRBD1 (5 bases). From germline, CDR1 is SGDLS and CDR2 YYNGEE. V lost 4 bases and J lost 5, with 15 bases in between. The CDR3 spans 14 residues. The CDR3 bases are TGTGCCAGCAGCCTCGGGCCCCCAGGGACTGAAGCTTTCTTT. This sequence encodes CASSLGPPGTEAFF.

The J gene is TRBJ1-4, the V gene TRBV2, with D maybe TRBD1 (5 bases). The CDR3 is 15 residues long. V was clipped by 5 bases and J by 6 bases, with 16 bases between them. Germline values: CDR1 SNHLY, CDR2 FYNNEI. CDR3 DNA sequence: TGTGCCAGCAGTAGGGACTCCTTCTGGGATGAAAAACTGTTTTTT. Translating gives CASSRDSFWDEKLFF.

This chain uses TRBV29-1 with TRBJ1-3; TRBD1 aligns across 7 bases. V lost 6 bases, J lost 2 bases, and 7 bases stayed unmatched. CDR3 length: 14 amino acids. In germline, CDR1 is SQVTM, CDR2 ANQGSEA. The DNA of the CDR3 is TGCAGCGTCGCCCAGGACAGGACTGGAAACACCATATATTTT. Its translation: CSVAQDRTGNTIYF. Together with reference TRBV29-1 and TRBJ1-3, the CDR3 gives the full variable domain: SAVISQKPSRDICQRGTSLTIQCQVDSQVTMMFWYRQQPGQSLTLIATANQGSEATYESGFVIDKFPISRPNLTFSTLTVSNMSPEDSSIYLCSVAQDRTGNTIYFGEGSWLTVV.

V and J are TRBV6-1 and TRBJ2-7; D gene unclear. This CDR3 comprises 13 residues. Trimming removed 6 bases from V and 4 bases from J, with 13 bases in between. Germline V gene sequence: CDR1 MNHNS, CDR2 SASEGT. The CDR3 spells CASRESPFYEQYF. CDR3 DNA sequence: TGTGCCAGCAGGGAGAGCCCGTTTTACGAGCAGTACTTC.

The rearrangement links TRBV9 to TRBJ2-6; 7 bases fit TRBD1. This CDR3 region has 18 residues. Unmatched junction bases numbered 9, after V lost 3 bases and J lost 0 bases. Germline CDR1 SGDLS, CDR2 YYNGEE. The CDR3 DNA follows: TGTGCCAGCAGCGCCCCGGACGGGGACAGCTCTGGGGCCAACGTCCTGACTTTC. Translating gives CASSAPDGDSSGANVLTF.

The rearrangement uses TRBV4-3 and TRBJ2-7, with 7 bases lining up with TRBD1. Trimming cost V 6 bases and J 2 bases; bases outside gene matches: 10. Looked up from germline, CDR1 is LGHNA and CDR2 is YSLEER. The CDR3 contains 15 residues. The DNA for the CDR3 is TGCGCCAGCAGTCCCTCCAGGACAGGCCCCTACGAGCAGTACTTC. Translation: CASSPSRTGPYEQYF.

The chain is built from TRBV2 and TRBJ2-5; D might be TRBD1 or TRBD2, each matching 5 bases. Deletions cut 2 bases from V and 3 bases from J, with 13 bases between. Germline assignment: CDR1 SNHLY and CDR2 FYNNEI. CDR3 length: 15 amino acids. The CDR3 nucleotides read TGTGCCAGCAGTGAATTAGGGCGAGGGGAAGAGACCCAGTACTTC. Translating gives CASSELGRGEETQYF.

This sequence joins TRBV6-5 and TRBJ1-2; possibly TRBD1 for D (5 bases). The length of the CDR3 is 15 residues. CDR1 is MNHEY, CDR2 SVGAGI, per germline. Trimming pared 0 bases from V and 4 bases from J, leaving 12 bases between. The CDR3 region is CASSYSVRGFYGYTF. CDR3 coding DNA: TGTGCCAGCAGTTACTCGGTACGGGGCTTCTATGGCTACACCTTC.

CDR3 sequence (DNA): TGTGCCAGCAGTTTCGGGACAGGGGCGCAGTACTTC. This codes for CASSFGTGAQYF. The rearrangement joins TRBV28 to TRBJ2-7, with 10 bases matching TRBD1. Germline V CDR1 and CDR2: MDHEN, SYDVKM. The CDR3 runs to 12 residues. V gave up 3 bases and J gave up 9 bases; unmatched junction bases: 2.

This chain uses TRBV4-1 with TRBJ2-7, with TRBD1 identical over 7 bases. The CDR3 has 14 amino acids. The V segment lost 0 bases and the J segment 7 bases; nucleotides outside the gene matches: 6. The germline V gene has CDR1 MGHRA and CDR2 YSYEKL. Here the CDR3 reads CASSQDRGLGEQYF. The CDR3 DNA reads TGCGCCAGCAGCCAAGATAGGGGGCTTGGAGAGCAGTACTTC.

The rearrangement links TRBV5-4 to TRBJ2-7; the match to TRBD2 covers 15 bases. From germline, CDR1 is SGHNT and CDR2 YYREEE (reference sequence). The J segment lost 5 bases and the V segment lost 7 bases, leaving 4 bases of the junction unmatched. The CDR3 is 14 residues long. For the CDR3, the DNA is TGTGCCAGCGGACTAGCGGGAGGGCCCCACGAGCAGTACTTC. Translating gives CASGLAGGPHEQYF. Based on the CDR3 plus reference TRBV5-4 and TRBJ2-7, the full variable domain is ETGVTQSPTHLIKTRGQQVTLRCSSQSGHNTVSWYQQALGQGPQFIFQYYREEENGRGNFPPRFSGLQFPNYSSELNVNALELDDSALYLCASGLAGGPHEQYFGPGTRLTVT.

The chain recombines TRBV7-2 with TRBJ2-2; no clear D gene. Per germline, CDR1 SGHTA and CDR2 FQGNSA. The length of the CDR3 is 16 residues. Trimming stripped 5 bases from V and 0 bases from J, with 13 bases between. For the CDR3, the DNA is TGTGCCAGCAGCCCCCTCCTTTGGGCGAACACCGGGGAGCTGTTTTTT. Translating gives CASSPLLWANTGELFF. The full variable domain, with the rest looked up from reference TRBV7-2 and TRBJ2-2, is GAGVSQSPSNKVTEKGKDVELRCDPISGHTALYWYRQSLGQGLEFLIYFQGNSAPDKSGLPSDRFSAERTGGSVSTLTIQRTQQEDSAVYLCASSPLLWANTGELFFGEGSRLTVL.

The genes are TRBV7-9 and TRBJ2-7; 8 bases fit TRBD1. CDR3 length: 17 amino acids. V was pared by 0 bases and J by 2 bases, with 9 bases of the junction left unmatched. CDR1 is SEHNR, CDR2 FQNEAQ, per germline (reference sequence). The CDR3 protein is CASSLAVWTGTPYEQYF. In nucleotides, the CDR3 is TGTGCCAGCAGCTTAGCGGTCTGGACAGGGACACCCTACGAGCAGTACTTC.

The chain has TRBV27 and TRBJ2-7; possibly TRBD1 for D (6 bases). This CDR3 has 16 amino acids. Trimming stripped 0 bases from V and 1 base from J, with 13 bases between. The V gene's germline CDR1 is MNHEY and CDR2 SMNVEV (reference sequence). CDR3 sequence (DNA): TGTGCCAGCAGTTTATCGCTGGGGGCCACTTCCTACGAGCAGTACTTC. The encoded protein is CASSLSLGATSYEQYF.

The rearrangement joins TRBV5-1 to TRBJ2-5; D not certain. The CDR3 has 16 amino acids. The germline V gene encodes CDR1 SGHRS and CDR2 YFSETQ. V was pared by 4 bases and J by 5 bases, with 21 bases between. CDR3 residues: CASSLGSVNLGETQYF. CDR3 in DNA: TGCGCCAGCAGCCTAGGTTCCGTCAACTTGGGGGAGACCCAGTACTTC.

CDR3 sequence reads: CASSSWTGYEQYF. For the CDR3, the DNA is TGTGCCAGCAGTTCTTGGACAGGGTACGAGCAGTACTTC. The chain employs TRBV27 and TRBJ2-7; TRBD1 matches at 8 bases. The CDR3 length is 13 residues. V lost 4 bases and J lost 4; bases outside the gene matches: 3. Germline V CDR1 and CDR2: MNHEY, SMNVEV (reference sequence).

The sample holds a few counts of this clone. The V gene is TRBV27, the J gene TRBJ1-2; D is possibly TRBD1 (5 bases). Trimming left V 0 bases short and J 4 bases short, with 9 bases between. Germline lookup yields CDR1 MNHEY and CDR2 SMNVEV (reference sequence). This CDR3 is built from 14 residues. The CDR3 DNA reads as TGTGCCAGCAGTTTATCGGGGGGACTCTATGGCTACACCTTC. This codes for CASSLSGGLYGYTF.

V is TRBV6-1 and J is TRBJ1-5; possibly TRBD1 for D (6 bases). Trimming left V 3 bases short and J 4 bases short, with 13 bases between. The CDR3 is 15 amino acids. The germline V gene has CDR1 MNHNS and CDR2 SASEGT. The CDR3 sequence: CASSELTGFNQPQHF. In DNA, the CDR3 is TGTGCCAGCAGTGAGTTGACAGGTTTTAATCAGCCCCAGCATTTT.

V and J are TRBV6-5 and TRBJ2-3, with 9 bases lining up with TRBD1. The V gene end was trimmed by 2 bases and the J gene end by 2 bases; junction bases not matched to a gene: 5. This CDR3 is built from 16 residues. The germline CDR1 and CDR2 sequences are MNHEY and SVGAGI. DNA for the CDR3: TGTGCCAGCAGTTACGGGGGACAGGGAAACACAGATACGCAGTATTTT. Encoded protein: CASSYGGQGNTDTQYF.

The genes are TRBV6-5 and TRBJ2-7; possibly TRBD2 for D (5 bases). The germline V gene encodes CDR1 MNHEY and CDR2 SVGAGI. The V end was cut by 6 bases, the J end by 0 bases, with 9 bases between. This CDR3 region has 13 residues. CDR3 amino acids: CASRRTGSYEQYF. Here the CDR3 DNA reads TGTGCCAGCAGACGGACTGGCTCCTACGAGCAGTACTTC.

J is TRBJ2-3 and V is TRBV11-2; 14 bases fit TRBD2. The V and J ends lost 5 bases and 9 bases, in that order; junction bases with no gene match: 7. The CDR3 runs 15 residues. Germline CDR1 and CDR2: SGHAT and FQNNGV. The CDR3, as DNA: TGTGCCAGCAGCGCCCCGGGACTAGCGGGAGTAACGCAGTATTTT. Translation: CASSAPGLAGVTQYF.

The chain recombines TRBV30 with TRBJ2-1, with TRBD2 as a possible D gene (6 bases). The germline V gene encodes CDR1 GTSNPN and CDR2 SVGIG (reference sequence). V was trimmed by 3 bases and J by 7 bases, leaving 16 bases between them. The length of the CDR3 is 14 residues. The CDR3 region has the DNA TGTGCCTGGAGGGGGGACTCCCTGGGTAATGAGCAGTTCTTC. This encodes CAWRGDSLGNEQFF. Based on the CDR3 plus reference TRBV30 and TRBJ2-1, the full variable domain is SQTIHQWPATLVQPVGSPLSLECTVEGTSNPNLYWYRQAAGRGLQLLFYSVGIGQISSEVPQNLSASRPQDRQFILSSKKLLLSDSGFYLCAWRGDSLGNEQFFGPGTRLTVL.

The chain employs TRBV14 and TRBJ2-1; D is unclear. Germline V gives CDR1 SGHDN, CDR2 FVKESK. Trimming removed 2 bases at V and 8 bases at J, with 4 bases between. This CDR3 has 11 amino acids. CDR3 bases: TGTGCCAGCAGCCAAATTTATGAGCAGTTCTTC. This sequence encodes CASSQIYEQFF.

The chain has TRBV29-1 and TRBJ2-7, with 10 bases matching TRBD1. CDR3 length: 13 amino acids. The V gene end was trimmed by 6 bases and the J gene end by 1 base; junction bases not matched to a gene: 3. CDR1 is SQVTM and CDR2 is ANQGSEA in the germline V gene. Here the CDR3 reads CSVRQGASYEQYF. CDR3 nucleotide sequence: TGCAGCGTCAGACAGGGGGCGTCCTACGAGCAGTACTTC.

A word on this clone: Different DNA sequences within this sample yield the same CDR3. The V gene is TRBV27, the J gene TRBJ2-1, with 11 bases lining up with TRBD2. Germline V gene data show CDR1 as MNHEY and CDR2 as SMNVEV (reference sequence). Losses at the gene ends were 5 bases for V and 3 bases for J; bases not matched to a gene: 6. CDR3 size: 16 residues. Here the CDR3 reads CASSTPGTSGYNEQFF. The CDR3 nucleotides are TGTGCCAGCAGTACCCCCGGGACTAGCGGCTACAATGAGCAGTTCTTC.

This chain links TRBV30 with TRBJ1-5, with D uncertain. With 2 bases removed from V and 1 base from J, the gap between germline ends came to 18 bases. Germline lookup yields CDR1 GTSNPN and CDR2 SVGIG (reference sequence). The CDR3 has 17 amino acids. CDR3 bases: TGTGCCTGGAGTATCTTCGGGGTTACCCCCAGCAATCAGCCCCAGCATTTT. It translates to CAWSIFGVTPSNQPQHF.